This T cell receptor beta chain was found in a study of blood T cell repertoires in COVID-19. In the study overall: The United States, Italy and Spain provided the acute and convalescent COVID-19 samples.

Measured with immunoSEQ multiplex PCR; TCRdb has only the in-frame clones, and not every one. The repertoire holds a few hundred thousand clones, with 82% as singletons. V lost 6 bases to trimming and J lost 9 bases; unmatched junction nucleotides: 5. Germline loops: CDR1 LGHDT, CDR2 YNNKEL (reference sequence). This CDR3 has 12 residues. The rearrangement joins TRBV3-1 (or the pseudogene TRBV3-2) to TRBJ1-1; 9 nucleotides match TRBD1. Sequenced input: peripheral blood. The TCR was taken from an elderly woman with COVID-19, enrolled during active disease. The CDR3 coding sequence is TGTGCCAGCAGTCGGGACAGGGACAAAGCTTTCTTT. Amino acids: CASSRDRDKAFF.